The clone carrying this T cell receptor beta chain has just one count. Germline V gives CDR1 SGHNT, CDR2 YYREEE (reference sequence). J lost 8 bases, V lost 0 bases, and 9 bases had no gene match. The CDR3 sequence is 16 residues long. Per the study methods: Counts of nucleated cells, estimated from reference gene primer amplification, were obtained. Only in-frame clones appear in the TCRdb table, and some are missing; sequencing was by immunoSEQ multiplex PCR. V and J calls and clone size are given by that table; D and trimming were obtained from the DNA. The data hold around 250,000 clones, with around 85% observed a single time. This sample is part of a study of blood T cell repertoires in COVID-19. Background on the study: Specimens from acute and convalescent COVID-19 originated in the United States, Italy and Spain.

V is TRBV5-4 and J is TRBJ2-1; 9 bases line up with TRBD2. Sequenced sample: peripheral blood. The receptor's source is a man between 60 and 70 years old with acute or convalescent COVID-19. The CDR3 here is CASSLARSGREDEQFF. CDR3 coding DNA: TGTGCCAGCAGCTTGGCCCGTAGCGGGAGAGAAGATGAGCAGTTCTTC.